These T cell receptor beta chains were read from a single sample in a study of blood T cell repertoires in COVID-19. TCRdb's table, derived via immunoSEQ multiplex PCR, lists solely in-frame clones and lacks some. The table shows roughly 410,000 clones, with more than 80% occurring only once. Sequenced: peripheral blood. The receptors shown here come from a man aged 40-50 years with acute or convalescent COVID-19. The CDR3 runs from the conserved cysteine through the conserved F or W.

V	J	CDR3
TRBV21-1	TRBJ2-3	CASSKVDQAGGRSFGPDTQYF
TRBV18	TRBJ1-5	CASSLTSGGNQPQHF
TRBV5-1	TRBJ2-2	CASSLEGQANTGELFF
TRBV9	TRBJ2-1	CASSLGQGVDEQFF
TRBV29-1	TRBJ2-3	CSVGTRTGFADTQYF
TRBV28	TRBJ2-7	CASYTLVYEQYF
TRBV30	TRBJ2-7	CAWSSGGYEQYF
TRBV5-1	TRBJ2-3	CASSLAGTSSVTDTQYF
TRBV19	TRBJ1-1	CASSITGTGDPFF
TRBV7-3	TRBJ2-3	CASSSRLAGSADTQYF
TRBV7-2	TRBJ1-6	CASSRDRGNSPLHF
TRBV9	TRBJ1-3	CASSATGGGNTIYF
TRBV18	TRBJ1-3	CASSPTTVSGNTIYF
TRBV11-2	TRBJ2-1	CASSLVPSAMSSYNEQFF
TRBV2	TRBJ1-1	CAVQRVGSGTEAFF
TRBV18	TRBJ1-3	CASSPFGNTIYF
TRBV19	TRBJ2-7	CASSPSVAYEQYF
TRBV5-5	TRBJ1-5	CASSLEGTGGSNQPQHF
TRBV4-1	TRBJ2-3	CASSQEGAGDTQYF
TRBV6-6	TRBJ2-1	CASSYSSVEQFF
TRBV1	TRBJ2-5	CTSSQAGGQETQYF
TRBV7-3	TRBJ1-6	CASSSETASNSPLHF
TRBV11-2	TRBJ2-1	CASSLVLVGNEQFF
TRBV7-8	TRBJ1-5	CASSPAGSSNQPQHF
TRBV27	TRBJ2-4	CASSFRPPGLATSGTKNIQYF
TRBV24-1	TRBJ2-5	CATSPGTQERETQYF
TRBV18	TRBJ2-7	CASSPIPYEQYF
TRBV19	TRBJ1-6	CASSISWSPNNSPLHF
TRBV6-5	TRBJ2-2	CAIRRQKITGELFF
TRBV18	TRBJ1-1	CASSPGTEAFF
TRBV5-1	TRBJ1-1	CASSLVAVNTEAFF
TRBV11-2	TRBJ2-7	CASSLYNSGHRSYEQYF
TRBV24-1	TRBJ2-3	CATSDSSGKVRGTDTQYF
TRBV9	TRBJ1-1	CASSPGGVNTEAFF
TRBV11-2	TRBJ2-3	CASSLGLSTDTQYF
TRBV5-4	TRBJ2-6	CASRQGSGSPYSGANVLTF
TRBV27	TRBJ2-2	CASSLGGTGELFF
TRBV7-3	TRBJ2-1	CASSLGLARNNEQFF
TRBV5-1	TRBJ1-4	CASSLGSGMDNEKLFF
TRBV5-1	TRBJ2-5	CASSLNRQGQETQYF
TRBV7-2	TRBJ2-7	CASSSSRKTGAYEQYF
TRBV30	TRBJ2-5	CAWSVWPEETQYF
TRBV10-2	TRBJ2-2	CASSRSSAGLNTGELFF
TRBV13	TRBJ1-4	CASSRQGVNEKLFF
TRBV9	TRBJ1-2	CASPCTNYGYTF
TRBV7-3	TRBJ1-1	CASSGTGGPTEAFF
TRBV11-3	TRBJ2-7	CASSQDTGSNEQYF
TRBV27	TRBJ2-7	CASSLGGQNYEQYF
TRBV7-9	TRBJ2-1	CASSPPRGRDEQFF
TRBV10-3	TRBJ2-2	CAISGTQKGGSGELFF
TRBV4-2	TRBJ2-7	CASSQVLGGNEQYF
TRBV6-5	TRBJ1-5	CASSYSLGGPQHF